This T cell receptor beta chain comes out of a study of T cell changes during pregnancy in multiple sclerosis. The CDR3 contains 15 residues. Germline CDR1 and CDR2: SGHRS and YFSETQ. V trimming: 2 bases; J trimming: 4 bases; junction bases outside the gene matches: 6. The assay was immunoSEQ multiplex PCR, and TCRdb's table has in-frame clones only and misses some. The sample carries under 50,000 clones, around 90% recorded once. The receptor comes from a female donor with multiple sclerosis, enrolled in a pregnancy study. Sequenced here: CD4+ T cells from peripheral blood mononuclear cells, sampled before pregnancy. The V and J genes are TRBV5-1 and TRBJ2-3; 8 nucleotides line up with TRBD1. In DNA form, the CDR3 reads TGCGCCAGCAGCTTTGGGACAGGAGGGGCAGATACGCAGTATTTT. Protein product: CASSFGTGGADTQYF. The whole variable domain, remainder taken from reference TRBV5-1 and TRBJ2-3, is KAGVTQTPRYLIKTRGQQVTLSCSPISGHRSVSWYQQTPGQGLQFLFEYFSETQRNKGNFPGRFSGRQFSNSRSEMNVSTLELGDSALYLCASSFGTGGADTQYFGPGTRLTVL.